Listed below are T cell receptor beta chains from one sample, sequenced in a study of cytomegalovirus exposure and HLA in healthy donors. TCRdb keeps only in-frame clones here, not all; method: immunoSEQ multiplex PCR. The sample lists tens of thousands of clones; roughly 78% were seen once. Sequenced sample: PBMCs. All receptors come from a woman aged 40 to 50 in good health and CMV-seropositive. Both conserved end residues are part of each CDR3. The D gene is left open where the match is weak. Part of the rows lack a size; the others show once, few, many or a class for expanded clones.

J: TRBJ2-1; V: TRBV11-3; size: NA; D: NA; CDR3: CASSYARGSPYNEQFF; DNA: TGTGCCAGCAGCTATGCTAGGGGTTCCCCCTACAATGAGCAGTTCTTC
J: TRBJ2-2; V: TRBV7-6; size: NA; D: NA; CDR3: CASSLATMGTGELFF; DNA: TGTGCCAGCAGCTTAGCCACTATGGGCACCGGGGAGCTGTTTTTT
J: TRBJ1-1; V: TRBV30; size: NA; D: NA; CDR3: CARGASTEAFF; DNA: TGTGCCCGGGGGGCGAGCACTGAAGCTTTCTTT
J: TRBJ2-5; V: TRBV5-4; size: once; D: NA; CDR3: CASSLSQETQYF; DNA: TGTGCCAGCAGCTTGTCTCAAGAGACCCAGTACTTC
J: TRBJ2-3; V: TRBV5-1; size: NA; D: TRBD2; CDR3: CASSRAVAGGTDTQYF; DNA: TGCGCCAGCAGCCGCGCGGTAGCGGGGGGGACAGATACGCAGTATTTT
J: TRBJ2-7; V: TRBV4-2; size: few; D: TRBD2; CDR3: CASSQEVGTSGREQYF; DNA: TGTGCCAGCAGCCAAGAAGTAGGAACTAGCGGCCGCGAGCAGTACTTC
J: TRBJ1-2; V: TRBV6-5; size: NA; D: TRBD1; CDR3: CASSPQGNGYTF; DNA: TGTGCCAGCAGTCCACAGGGGAACGGCTACACCTTC
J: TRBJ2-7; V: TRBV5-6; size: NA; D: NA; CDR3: CASSFSGEIYEQYF; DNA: TGTGCCAGCAGCTTTTCAGGGGAAATTTACGAGCAGTACTTC
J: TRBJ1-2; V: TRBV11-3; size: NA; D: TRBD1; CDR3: CASSLTAGGVGGYTF; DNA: TGTGCCAGCAGCCTAACGGCAGGGGGCGTGGGTGGCTACACCTTC
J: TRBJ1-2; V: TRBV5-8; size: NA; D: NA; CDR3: CASSLYPLEGSHGYTF; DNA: TGTGCCAGCAGCTTGTACCCTCTGGAGGGGTCTCATGGCTACACCTTC
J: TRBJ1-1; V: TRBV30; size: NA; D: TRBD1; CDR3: CAWSVGQGRTEAFF; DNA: TGTGCCTGGAGTGTGGGACAGGGGCGTACTGAAGCTTTCTTT
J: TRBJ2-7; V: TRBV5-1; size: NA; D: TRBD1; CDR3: CASSPLTGARSYEQYF; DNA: TGCGCCAGCAGCCCGCTTACAGGGGCGCGCTCCTACGAGCAGTACTTC
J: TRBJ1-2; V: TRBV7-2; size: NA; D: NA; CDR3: CASSLAGSGGYTF; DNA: TGTGCCAGCAGCTTAGCAGGGAGCGGTGGCTACACCTTC
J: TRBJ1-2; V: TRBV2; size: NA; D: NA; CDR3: CASSSTGTGYTF; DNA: TGTGCCAGCAGCTCCACAGGGACAGGCTACACCTTC
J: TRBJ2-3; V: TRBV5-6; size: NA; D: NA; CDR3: CASSLDDRLTDTQYF; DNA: TGTGCCAGCAGCTTGGACGACAGGCTCACAGATACGCAGTATTTT
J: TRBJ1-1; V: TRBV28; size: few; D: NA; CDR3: CASSFQTEAFF; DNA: TGTGCCAGCAGTTTCCAAACTGAAGCTTTCTTT
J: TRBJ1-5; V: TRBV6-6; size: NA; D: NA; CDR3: CASSYAGPQRGQPQHF; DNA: TGTGCCAGCAGTTACGCGGGACCCCAGAGGGGACAGCCCCAGCATTTT
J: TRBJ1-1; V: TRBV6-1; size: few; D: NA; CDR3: CASSEPRRAGEAFF; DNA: TGTGCCAGCAGTGAACCTCGCAGGGCAGGTGAAGCTTTCTTT
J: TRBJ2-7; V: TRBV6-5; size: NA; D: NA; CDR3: CASSYSSGTDSYEQYF; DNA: TGTGCCAGCAGTTACTCCTCCGGGACTGACTCCTACGAGCAGTACTTC
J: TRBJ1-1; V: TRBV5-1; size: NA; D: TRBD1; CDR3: CASSLGQGFTEAFF; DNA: TGCGCCAGCAGCTTGGGACAGGGGTTCACTGAAGCTTTCTTT
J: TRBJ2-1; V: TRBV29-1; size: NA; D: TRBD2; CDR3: CSVPGLAGGISPYNEQFF; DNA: TGCAGCGTCCCGGGACTAGCGGGGGGGATTAGCCCCTACAATGAGCAGTTCTTC
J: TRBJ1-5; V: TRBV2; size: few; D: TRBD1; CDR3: CASSRDRASNQPQHF; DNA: TGTGCCAGCAGCAGGGACAGGGCAAGCAATCAGCCCCAGCATTTT
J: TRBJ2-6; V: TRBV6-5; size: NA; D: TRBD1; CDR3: CASKQGAPGANVLTF; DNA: TGTGCCAGCAAGCAGGGGGCTCCTGGGGCCAACGTCCTGACTTTC
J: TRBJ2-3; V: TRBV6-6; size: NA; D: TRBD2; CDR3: CASINPGTSHTDTQYF; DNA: TGTGCCAGCATCAACCCCGGGACTAGCCACACAGATACGCAGTATTTT
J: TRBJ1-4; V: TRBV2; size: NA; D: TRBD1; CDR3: CASVRQGEYEKLFF; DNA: TGTGCCAGCGTAAGACAGGGAGAATATGAAAAACTGTTTTTT